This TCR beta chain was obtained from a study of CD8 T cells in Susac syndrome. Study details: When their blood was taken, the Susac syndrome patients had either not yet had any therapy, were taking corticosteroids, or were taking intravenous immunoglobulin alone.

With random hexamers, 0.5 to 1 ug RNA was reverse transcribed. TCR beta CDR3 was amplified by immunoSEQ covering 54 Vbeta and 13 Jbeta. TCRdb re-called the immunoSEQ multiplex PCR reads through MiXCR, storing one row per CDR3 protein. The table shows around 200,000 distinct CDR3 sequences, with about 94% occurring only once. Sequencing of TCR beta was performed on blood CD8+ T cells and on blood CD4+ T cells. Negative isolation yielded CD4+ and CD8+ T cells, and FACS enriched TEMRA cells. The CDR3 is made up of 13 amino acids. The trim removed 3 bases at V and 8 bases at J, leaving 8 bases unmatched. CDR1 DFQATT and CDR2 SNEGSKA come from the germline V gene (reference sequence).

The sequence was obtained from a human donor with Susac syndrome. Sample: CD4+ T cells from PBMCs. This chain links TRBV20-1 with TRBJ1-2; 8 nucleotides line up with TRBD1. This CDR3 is CSASLTGAGGYTF. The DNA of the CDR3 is TGCAGTGCTAGTCTGACAGGGGCGGGAGGCTACACCTTC.